This entry lists 23 T cell receptor beta chains sequenced from one sample in a study of control samples from healthy donors and cancer patients (dated by TCRdb to about 2020). To prepare the library, the immunoSEQ multiplex PCR assay was applied. What TCRdb holds here is the immuneACCESS table cut down to in-frame rearrangements. Part of the clones is not present; checked against another copy, under half of the missing clones reflect an unresolved V gene, and the others are unexplained. The sample profile shows some 410,000 clones; 90% of them were found once. The leading ten clones occupy around 6.4% of the sample. Specimen: PBMCs. The receptor source for this set is a man in his forties with head and neck cancer.

The V gene is TRBV3-1 (or the pseudogene TRBV3-2), the J gene TRBJ1-6, with D tentatively TRBD1 (5 bases). Germline V gives CDR1 LGHDT, CDR2 YNNKEL (reference sequence). Trimming removed 2 bases from V and 8 bases from J, with 10 bases in between. CDR3 length equals 14 residues. The CDR3 nucleotides read TGTGCCAGCAGCCAACGGGGGGGGGATTCACCCCTCCACTTT. Translated, it gives CASSQRGGDSPLHF.

Only one count was recorded for this clone. Other DNA variants within this sample encode the same CDR3. V and J are TRBV18 and TRBJ1-1; D call uncertain. Germline CDR1 KGHSH, CDR2 LQKENI. Trimming took 2 bases from V and 3 from J, leaving 7 bases between them. CDR3 length equals 13 residues. The CDR3 reads CASSPGQDTEAFF. The CDR3 DNA is TGTGCCAGCTCACCAGGCCAGGACACTGAAGCTTTCTTT.

The V call is TRBV11-2, the J call TRBJ1-4; 7 bases align to TRBD1. J was trimmed by 4 bases and V by 5 bases; bases with no gene match: 1. The germline V gene encodes CDR1 SGHAT and CDR2 FQNNGV. The CDR3 is 13 amino acids. CDR3 residues: CASSGDSNEKLFF. DNA of the CDR3: TGTGCCAGCAGCGGGGACAGTAATGAAAAACTGTTTTTT.

CDR3 loop: CASSFSLAGGISYNEQFF. DNA for the CDR3: TGTGCCAGCAGTTTTTCACTAGCGGGGGGGATCTCCTACAATGAGCAGTTCTTC. The chain links TRBV28 to TRBJ2-1; the match to TRBD2 covers 13 bases. This CDR3 spans 18 amino acids. The V segment lost 3 bases and the J segment 0 bases; nucleotides outside the gene matches: 5. Germline values: CDR1 MDHEN, CDR2 SYDVKM.

The rearrangement links TRBV11-1 to TRBJ2-1; D call uncertain. The CDR3 is 12 amino acids. CDR1 SGHAT and CDR2 FQDESV come from the germline V gene (reference sequence). Trimming shortened V by 2 bases and J by 4 bases, and 3 bases separated the two germline ends. Here the CDR3 DNA reads TGTGCCAGCAGCTTATCTTACAATGAGCAGTTCTTC. Encoded protein: CASSLSYNEQFF.

The chain carries TRBV27 and TRBJ2-7; D is perhaps TRBD1 (5 bases). Germline V gene sequence: CDR1 MNHEY, CDR2 SMNVEV (reference sequence). The V and J ends lost 3 bases and 2 bases respectively, with 17 bases between them. This CDR3 spans 16 amino acids. The CDR3 is CASSLIRQPPTYEQYF. CDR3 sequence (DNA): TGTGCCAGCAGTTTGATTCGACAGCCTCCGACCTACGAGCAGTACTTC.

J is TRBJ1-1 and V is TRBV3-1 (or the pseudogene TRBV3-2), with D unclear. The CDR3 is 13 amino acids. Germline V lookup: CDR1 LGHDT, CDR2 YNNKEL (reference sequence). Trimming pared 2 bases from V and 13 bases from J, leaving 17 bases between. The chain's CDR3 is CASSQSVLGMVFF. CDR3 nucleotide sequence: TGTGCCAGCAGCCAATCCGTTCTAGGGATGGTTTTCTTT.

The DNA for the CDR3 is TGCAGCGTTGCCGGGACAGTTGAGAACGAGCAGTACTTC. Translating gives CSVAGTVENEQYF. V is TRBV29-1 and J is TRBJ2-7; 7 bases match TRBD1. CDR3 length: 13 residues. J was trimmed by 5 bases and V by 4 bases; bases with no gene match: 8. CDR1 and CDR2 from the germline V gene are SQVTM and ANQGSEA.

The chain carries TRBV28 and TRBJ2-1; 11 positions match TRBD2. CDR1 and CDR2 (germline): MDHEN, SYDVKM. This CDR3 region has 17 residues. The V segment lost 4 bases and the J segment 3 bases; nucleotides outside the gene matches: 8. The CDR3 nucleotides read TGTGCCAGCAGTTCAATAGCGGGGGGGCTAGGCTACAATGAGCAGTTCTTC. Residues: CASSSIAGGLGYNEQFF.

The V call is TRBV7-9, the J call TRBJ1-1; 7 bases match TRBD1. The CDR3 runs to 13 residues. V was pared by 1 base and J by 5 bases, with 1 base of the junction left unmatched. Germline V gene sequence: CDR1 SEHNR, CDR2 FQNEAQ (reference sequence). The CDR3 protein is CASSLEGATEAFF. In DNA, the CDR3 is TGTGCCAGCAGCTTAGAGGGGGCAACTGAAGCTTTCTTT.

The chain is built from TRBV3-1 (or the pseudogene TRBV3-2) and TRBJ2-5; maybe TRBD1 (5 bases). Germline-derived CDR1 and CDR2 are LGHDT and YNNKEL (reference sequence). With 1 base removed from V and 7 bases from J, the gap between germline ends came to 13 bases. The CDR3 covers 14 residues. This CDR3 is CASSQVSDQGTQYF. DNA of the CDR3: TGTGCCAGCAGCCAAGTTTCCGACCAGGGGACCCAGTACTTC.

This chain connects TRBV2 to TRBJ1-3; D not certain. From germline, CDR1 is SNHLY and CDR2 FYNNEI. This CDR3 has 16 residues. V shed 1 base and J shed 3 bases, with 13 bases lying between them. CDR3 sequence (DNA): TGTGCCAGCAGTGAAGGGGCAAGTATCTTTGGAAACACCATATATTTT. This gives the protein CASSEGASIFGNTIYF.

This sequence joins TRBV28 and TRBJ2-3, with TRBD1 matching over 7 bases. V lost 2 bases and J lost 0; bases outside the gene matches: 8. Germline V gives CDR1 MDHEN, CDR2 SYDVKM. The CDR3 contains 17 residues. CDR3 bases: TGTGCCAGCAGTTTACTTTTGACGGGACAGAGCACAGATACGCAGTATTTT. This sequence encodes CASSLLLTGQSTDTQYF.

This chain uses TRBV28 with TRBJ2-3; D ambiguous. In germline, CDR1 is MDHEN, CDR2 SYDVKM. V was pared by 7 bases and J by 2 bases, with 13 bases between. The CDR3 length is 14 residues. CDR3 loop: CASKSWAATDTQYF. CDR3 nucleotides: TGTGCCAGCAAGAGCTGGGCGGCCACAGATACGCAGTATTTT.

This rearrangement joins TRBV5-5 to TRBJ1-2, with D unclear. Germline V gene data show CDR1 as SGHKS and CDR2 as YYEKEE (reference sequence). The CDR3 runs to 12 residues. Trimming pared 2 bases from V and 3 bases from J, leaving 5 bases between. Here the CDR3 reads CASSFGDYGYTF. The CDR3, as DNA: TGTGCCAGCAGCTTCGGGGACTATGGCTACACCTTC.

The CDR3 bases are TGTGCCAGCAGCCCCCGTGTAGGTGACGAGCAGTACTTC. Protein: CASSPRVGDEQYF. The gene calls are TRBV9 and TRBJ2-7; D remains ambiguous. Trimming removed 4 bases from V and 5 bases from J, with 13 bases in between. The CDR3 has 13 amino acids. From germline, CDR1 is SGDLS and CDR2 YYNGEE.

The rearrangement uses TRBV5-1 and TRBJ2-6; no firm D call. CDR3 length equals 14 residues. The germline V and J ends were trimmed by 2 bases and 0 bases, with 3 bases remaining between them. Germline V CDR1 and CDR2: SGHRS, YFSETQ. CDR3 protein: CASSFFSGANVLTF. Here the CDR3 DNA reads TGCGCCAGCAGCTTCTTCTCTGGGGCCAACGTCCTGACTTTC.

The rearrangement joins TRBV5-1 to TRBJ2-6; possibly TRBD2 for D (5 bases). The CDR3 spans 16 residues. Deletions cut 0 bases from V and 2 bases from J, with 9 bases between. The germline V gene encodes CDR1 SGHRS and CDR2 YFSETQ. The CDR3 coding sequence is TGCGCCAGCAGCTTGGTTTCCGGGGCTGGGGCCAACGTCCTGACTTTC. The encoded protein is CASSLVSGAGANVLTF.

The CDR3 sequence: CASSPTTGSITDTQYF. In DNA, the CDR3 is TGTGCCAGCAGCCCCACCACCGGGAGTATCACAGATACGCAGTATTTT. This chain joins TRBV7-6 and TRBJ2-3, with a tentative D call TRBD2 (6 bases). This CDR3 is 16 amino acids long. Germline CDR1 reads SGHVS; CDR2 reads FNYEAQ. The germline V and J ends were trimmed by 5 bases and 2 bases, with 17 bases remaining between them. The whole variable domain, filled in from reference TRBV7-6 and TRBJ2-3, reads GAGVSQSPRYKVTKRGQDVALRCDPISGHVSLYWYRQALGQGPEFLTYFNYEAQQDKSGLPNDRFSAERPEGSISTLTIQRTEQRDSAMYRCASSPTTGSITDTQYFGPGTRLTVL.

J is TRBJ1-1 and V is TRBV6-5; D unclear. The CDR3 extends over 14 amino acids. V was cut by 6 bases and J by 6 bases, with 17 bases left in between. The germline CDR1 and CDR2 sequences are MNHEY and SVGAGI. The CDR3 DNA reads TGTGCCAGCAGCAGAGACATCGGTGGGTCTGAAGCTTTCTTT. Encoded protein: CASSRDIGGSEAFF.

The DNA of the CDR3 is TGTGCGGAATACAGGGAGACAGCCAATGAGCAGTTCTTC. Translated, it gives CAEYRETANEQFF. The rearrangement uses TRBV19 and TRBJ2-1; tentative D call: TRBD1 (6 bases). The germline CDR1 and CDR2 sequences are LNHDA and SQIVND (reference sequence). This CDR3 has 13 amino acids. Combining the CDR3 with reference TRBV19 and TRBJ2-1 gives the whole variable domain DGGITQSPKYLFRKEGQNVTLSCEQNLNHDAMYWYRQDPGQGLRLIYYSQIVNDFQKGDIAEGYSVSREKKESFPLTVTSAQKNPTAFYLCAEYRETANEQFFGPGTRLTVL.

The V and J genes are TRBV2 and TRBJ2-1; D is ambiguous. The CDR3 loop spans 13 amino acids. V was cut by 1 base and J by 6 bases, with 7 bases left in between. Germline V lookup: CDR1 SNHLY, CDR2 FYNNEI. CDR3: CASSEERGNEQFF. The CDR3 DNA follows: TGTGCCAGCAGTGAAGAAAGAGGCAATGAGCAGTTCTTC.

J is TRBJ2-1 and V is TRBV28, with TRBD2 matching over 11 bases. Trimming removed 4 bases from V and 10 bases from J; junction bases left unmatched: 6. Germline V gives CDR1 MDHEN, CDR2 SYDVKM. The length of the CDR3 is 14 residues. CDR3 sequence: CASSWRTSGLEQFF. CDR3 bases: TGTGCCAGCAGTTGGAGGACTAGCGGGTTAGAGCAGTTCTTC.